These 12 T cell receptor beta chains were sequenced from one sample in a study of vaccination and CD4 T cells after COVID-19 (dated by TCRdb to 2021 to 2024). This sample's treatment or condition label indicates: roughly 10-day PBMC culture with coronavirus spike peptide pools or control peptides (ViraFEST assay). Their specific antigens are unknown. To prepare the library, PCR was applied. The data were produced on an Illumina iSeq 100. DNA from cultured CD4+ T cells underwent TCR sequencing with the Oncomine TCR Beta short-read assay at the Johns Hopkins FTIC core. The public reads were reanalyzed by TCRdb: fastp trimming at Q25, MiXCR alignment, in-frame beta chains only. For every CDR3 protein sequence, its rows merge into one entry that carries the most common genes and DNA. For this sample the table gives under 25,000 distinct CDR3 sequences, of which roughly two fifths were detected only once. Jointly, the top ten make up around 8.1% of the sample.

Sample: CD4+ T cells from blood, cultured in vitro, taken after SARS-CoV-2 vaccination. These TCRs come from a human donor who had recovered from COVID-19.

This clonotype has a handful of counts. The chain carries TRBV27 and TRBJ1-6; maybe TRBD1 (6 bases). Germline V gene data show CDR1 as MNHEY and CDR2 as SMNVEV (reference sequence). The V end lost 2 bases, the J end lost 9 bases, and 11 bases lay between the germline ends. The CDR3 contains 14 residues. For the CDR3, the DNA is TGTGCCAGCAGTTTAGCTCAGGGGCTTTCACCCCTCCACTTT. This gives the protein CASSLAQGLSPLHF.

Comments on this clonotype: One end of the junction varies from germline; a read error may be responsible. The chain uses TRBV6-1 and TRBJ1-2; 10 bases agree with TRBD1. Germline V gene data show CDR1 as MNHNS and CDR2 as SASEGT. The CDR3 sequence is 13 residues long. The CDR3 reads CAGSDRDRGGYTF. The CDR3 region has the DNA TGTGCCGGCAGTGATCGGGACAGGGGTGGCTACACCTTC.

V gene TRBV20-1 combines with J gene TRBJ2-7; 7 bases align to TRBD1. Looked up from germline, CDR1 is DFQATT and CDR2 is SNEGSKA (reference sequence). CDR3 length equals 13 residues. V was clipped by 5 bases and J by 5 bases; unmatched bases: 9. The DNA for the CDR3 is TGCAGTGCTGATGAACAGGGGTTCGACGAGCAGTACTTC. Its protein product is CSADEQGFDEQYF.

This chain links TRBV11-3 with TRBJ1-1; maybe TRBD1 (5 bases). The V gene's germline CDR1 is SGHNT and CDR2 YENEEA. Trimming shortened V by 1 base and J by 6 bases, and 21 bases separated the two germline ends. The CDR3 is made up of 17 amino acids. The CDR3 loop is CASSLVVATVGDAEAFF. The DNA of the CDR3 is TGTGCCAGCAGCTTAGTAGTCGCTACTGTTGGGGACGCTGAAGCTTTCTTT.

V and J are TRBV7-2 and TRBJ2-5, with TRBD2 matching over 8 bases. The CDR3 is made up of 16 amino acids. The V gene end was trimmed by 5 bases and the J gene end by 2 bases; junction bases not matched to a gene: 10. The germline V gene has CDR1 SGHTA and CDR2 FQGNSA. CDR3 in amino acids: CASSPEGSGTQETQYF. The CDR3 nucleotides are TGTGCCAGCAGCCCGGAGGGTAGCGGGACACAAGAGACCCAGTACTTC.

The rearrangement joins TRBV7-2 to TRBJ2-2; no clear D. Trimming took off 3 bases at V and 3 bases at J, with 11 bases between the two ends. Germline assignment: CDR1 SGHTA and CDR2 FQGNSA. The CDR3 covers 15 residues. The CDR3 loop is CASSLILTYTGELFF. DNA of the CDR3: TGTGCCAGCAGCTTGATACTAACCTACACCGGGGAGCTGTTTTTT.

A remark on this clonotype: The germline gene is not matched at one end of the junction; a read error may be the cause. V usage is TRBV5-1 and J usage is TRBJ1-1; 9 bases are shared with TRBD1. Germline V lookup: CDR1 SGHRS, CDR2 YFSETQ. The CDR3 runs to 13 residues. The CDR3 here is CASSFRDRDETFF. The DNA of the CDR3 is TGCGCCAGCAGCTTCCGGGACAGGGATGAAACTTTCTTT.

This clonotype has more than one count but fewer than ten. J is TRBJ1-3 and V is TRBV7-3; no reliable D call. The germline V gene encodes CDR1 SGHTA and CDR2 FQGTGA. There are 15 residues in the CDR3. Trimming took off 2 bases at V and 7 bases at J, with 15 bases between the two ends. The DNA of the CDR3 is TGTGCCAGCAGCTTACCCCGGCTGGGGTTGAACACCATATATTTT. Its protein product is CASSLPRLGLNTIYF.

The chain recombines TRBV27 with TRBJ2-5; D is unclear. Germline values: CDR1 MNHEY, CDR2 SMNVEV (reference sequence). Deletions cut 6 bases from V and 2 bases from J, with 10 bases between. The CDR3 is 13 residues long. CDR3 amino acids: CASSPSEQETQYF. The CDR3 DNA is TGTGCCAGCAGCCCCTCAGAACAAGAGACCCAGTACTTC.

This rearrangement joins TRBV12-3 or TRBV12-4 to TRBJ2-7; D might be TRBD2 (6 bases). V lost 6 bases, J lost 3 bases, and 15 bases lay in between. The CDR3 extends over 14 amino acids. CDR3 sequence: CASSHRTMLYEQYF. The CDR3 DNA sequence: TGTGCCAGCAGCCACCGGACTATGCTCTACGAGCAGTACTTC.

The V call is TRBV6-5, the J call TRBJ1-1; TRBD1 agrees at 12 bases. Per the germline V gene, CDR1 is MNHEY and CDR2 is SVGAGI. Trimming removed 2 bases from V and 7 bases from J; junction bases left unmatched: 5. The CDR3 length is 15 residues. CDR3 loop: CASSYVGTGGGEAFF. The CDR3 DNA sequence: TGTGCCAGCAGTTACGTCGGGACAGGGGGCGGTGAAGCTTTCTTT.

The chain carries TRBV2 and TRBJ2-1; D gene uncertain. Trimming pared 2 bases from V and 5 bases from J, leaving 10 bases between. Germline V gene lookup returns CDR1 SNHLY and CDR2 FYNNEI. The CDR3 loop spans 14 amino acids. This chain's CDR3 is CASSERLVNNEQFF. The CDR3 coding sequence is TGTGCCAGCAGTGAACGTCTAGTCAACAATGAGCAGTTCTTC.